These T cell receptor beta chains were read from a single sample in a study of blood T cell repertoires in COVID-19. Measured with immunoSEQ multiplex PCR; TCRdb has only the in-frame clones, and not every one. The profile covers about 200,000 clones, with 85% to 90% appearing a single time and about 2.9% taken by the ten largest. Sequenced sample: peripheral blood. All receptors come from a man aged 60-69 years with acute or convalescent COVID-19. Both conserved end residues are part of each CDR3. The order of the fields is D gene, J gene, clone size, V gene, CDR3 protein, CDR3 DNA. A D gene is named only where the DNA matches it firmly. A clone size is listed for some rows: how often the clone was seen (once, few, many), or a class if it is expanded.

d_gene: .; j_gene: TRBJ1-1; abundance: .; v_gene: TRBV28; CDR3aa: CASRLAGGKNTEAFF; CDR3nt: TGTGCCAGCAGACTCGCCGGGGGAAAGAACACTGAAGCTTTCTTT
d_gene: .; j_gene: TRBJ1-1; abundance: .; v_gene: TRBV3-1/TRBV3-2; CDR3aa: CASSQETGQGTEAFF; CDR3nt: TGTGCCAGCAGCCAAGAGACAGGTCAGGGCACTGAAGCTTTCTTT
d_gene: TRBD1; j_gene: TRBJ1-6; abundance: .; v_gene: TRBV5-1; CDR3aa: CASRSQGARVGNSPLHF; CDR3nt: TGCGCCAGCAGATCTCAGGGGGCCCGGGTCGGGAATTCACCCCTCCACTTT
d_gene: .; j_gene: TRBJ1-1; abundance: .; v_gene: TRBV5-1; CDR3aa: CASSLGHTNGNTEAFF; CDR3nt: TGCGCCAGCAGCTTGGGGCACACTAATGGGAACACTGAAGCTTTCTTT
d_gene: .; j_gene: TRBJ2-1; abundance: .; v_gene: TRBV9; CDR3aa: CASSLEVDTGVYNEQFF; CDR3nt: TGTGCCAGCAGCTTAGAGGTCGACACGGGGGTCTACAATGAGCAGTTCTTC
d_gene: TRBD1; j_gene: TRBJ1-3; abundance: .; v_gene: TRBV5-1; CDR3aa: CASSKGTGPGNTIYF; CDR3nt: TGCGCCAGCAGCAAAGGGACAGGGCCTGGAAACACCATATATTTT
d_gene: TRBD1; j_gene: TRBJ2-2; abundance: .; v_gene: TRBV5-1; CDR3aa: CASSLAGQGTPGELFF; CDR3nt: TGCGCCAGCAGCTTGGCCGGACAGGGGACCCCCGGGGAGCTGTTTTTT
d_gene: .; j_gene: TRBJ2-1; abundance: .; v_gene: TRBV7-9; CDR3aa: CASSLQKVGDEQFF; CDR3nt: TGTGCCAGCAGCTTACAGAAGGTCGGGGATGAGCAGTTCTTC
d_gene: .; j_gene: TRBJ2-2; abundance: .; v_gene: TRBV6-2/TRBV6-3; CDR3aa: CASSFRTPGTGELFF; CDR3nt: TGTGCCAGCAGTTTTAGGACACCCGGGACCGGGGAGCTGTTTTTT
d_gene: TRBD1; j_gene: TRBJ2-4; abundance: .; v_gene: TRBV18; CDR3aa: CASSPPTGRGTKNIQYF; CDR3nt: TGTGCCAGCTCACCACCGACGGGCAGGGGGACCAAAAACATTCAGTACTTC
d_gene: .; j_gene: TRBJ2-1; abundance: few; v_gene: TRBV6-5; CDR3aa: CASIPDRRSYNEQFF; CDR3nt: TGTGCCAGCATACCCGACAGGCGTTCCTACAATGAGCAGTTCTTC
d_gene: TRBD2; j_gene: TRBJ2-2; abundance: .; v_gene: TRBV7-2; CDR3aa: CASSFWSGGANTGELFF; CDR3nt: TGTGCCAGCAGCTTCTGGAGCGGGGGGGCGAACACCGGGGAGCTGTTTTTT
d_gene: TRBD2; j_gene: TRBJ2-3; abundance: .; v_gene: TRBV9; CDR3aa: CASSAPGSGGRDTQYF; CDR3nt: TGTGCCAGCAGCGCCCCGGGTAGCGGGGGAAGAGATACGCAGTATTTT
d_gene: .; j_gene: TRBJ2-3; abundance: .; v_gene: TRBV24-1; CDR3aa: CATSESPGKSYTQYF; CDR3nt: TGTGCCACCAGTGAATCTCCGGGGAAATCTTATACGCAGTATTTT
d_gene: .; j_gene: TRBJ2-5; abundance: .; v_gene: TRBV2; CDR3aa: CASRGSPETQYF; CDR3nt: TGTGCCAGCAGGGGTAGCCCAGAGACCCAGTACTTC
d_gene: .; j_gene: TRBJ2-7; abundance: .; v_gene: TRBV5-6; CDR3aa: CASSLGLVDNEQYF; CDR3nt: TGTGCCAGCAGCTTGGGTTTGGTGGACAACGAGCAGTACTTC
d_gene: TRBD1; j_gene: TRBJ1-1; abundance: .; v_gene: TRBV28; CDR3aa: CASRDPTGGRTEAFF; CDR3nt: TGTGCCAGCAGGGATCCGACAGGGGGCAGGACTGAAGCTTTCTTT
d_gene: .; j_gene: TRBJ1-4; abundance: .; v_gene: TRBV19; CDR3aa: CASSNRDKGWTNEKLFF; CDR3nt: TGTGCCAGTAGTAATCGGGATAAAGGTTGGACTAATGAAAAACTGTTTTTT
d_gene: TRBD2; j_gene: TRBJ2-5; abundance: once; v_gene: TRBV14; CDR3aa: CASSQGLARQETQYF; CDR3nt: TGTGCCAGCAGCCAAGGACTAGCGCGCCAAGAGACCCAGTACTTC
d_gene: TRBD1; j_gene: TRBJ2-2; abundance: .; v_gene: TRBV5-1; CDR3aa: CASSFVQGVTGELFF; CDR3nt: TGCGCCAGCAGCTTCGTCCAGGGGGTGACCGGGGAGCTGTTTTTT
d_gene: .; j_gene: TRBJ2-5; abundance: .; v_gene: TRBV6-5; CDR3aa: CASSKWGDSQETQYF; CDR3nt: TGTGCCAGCAGTAAATGGGGGGACTCCCAAGAGACCCAGTACTTC
d_gene: TRBD1; j_gene: TRBJ2-5; abundance: .; v_gene: TRBV12-3/TRBV12-4; CDR3aa: CASSSPDRETQYF; CDR3nt: TGTGCCAGCAGTTCCCCGGACAGGGAGACCCAGTACTTC
d_gene: TRBD1; j_gene: TRBJ2-1; abundance: .; v_gene: TRBV18; CDR3aa: CASLQGYNNEQFF; CDR3nt: TGTGCCAGCTTACAGGGGTACAACAATGAGCAGTTCTTC
d_gene: TRBD1; j_gene: TRBJ1-4; abundance: once; v_gene: TRBV27; CDR3aa: CASSLSQGRWEKLFF; CDR3nt: TGTGCCAGCAGTTTATCACAGGGGCGCTGGGAAAAACTGTTTTTT
d_gene: .; j_gene: TRBJ1-5; abundance: .; v_gene: TRBV21-1; CDR3aa: CASSEDRAPPGNQPQHF; CDR3nt: TGTGCCAGCAGCGAAGACAGGGCCCCGCCGGGCAATCAGCCCCAGCATTTT
d_gene: TRBD2; j_gene: TRBJ2-5; abundance: .; v_gene: TRBV11-3; CDR3aa: CASSREGHQETQYF; CDR3nt: TGTGCCAGCAGCAGGGAGGGCCACCAAGAGACCCAGTACTTC
d_gene: .; j_gene: TRBJ2-3; abundance: few; v_gene: TRBV6-2/TRBV6-3; CDR3aa: CASSYLRGGGTDTQYF; CDR3nt: TGTGCCAGCAGTTACCTCCGCGGGGGCGGTACAGATACGCAGTATTTT
d_gene: .; j_gene: TRBJ1-1; abundance: .; v_gene: TRBV7-3; CDR3aa: CASSFGKNTEAFF; CDR3nt: TGTGCCAGCAGCTTCGGTAAGAACACTGAAGCTTTCTTT
d_gene: .; j_gene: TRBJ2-7; abundance: .; v_gene: TRBV7-6; CDR3aa: CASSLGPRSYEQYF; CDR3nt: TGTGCCAGCAGCTTAGGCCCCAGATCCTACGAGCAGTACTTC
d_gene: TRBD1; j_gene: TRBJ1-5; abundance: .; v_gene: TRBV28; CDR3aa: CASISGQGIQPQHF; CDR3nt: TGTGCCAGCATTTCGGGACAGGGGATCCAGCCCCAGCATTTT
d_gene: TRBD1; j_gene: TRBJ1-1; abundance: .; v_gene: TRBV2; CDR3aa: CASADRVESEAFF; CDR3nt: TGTGCCAGCGCAGACAGGGTAGAATCTGAAGCTTTCTTT
d_gene: .; j_gene: TRBJ2-2; abundance: .; v_gene: TRBV6-4; CDR3aa: CASSGSANTGELFF; CDR3nt: TGTGCCAGCAGCGGGAGTGCGAACACCGGGGAGCTGTTTTTT
d_gene: .; j_gene: TRBJ2-7; abundance: .; v_gene: TRBV11-2; CDR3aa: CASRPVTGTRGQQYF; CDR3nt: TGTGCCAGCAGACCGGTTACAGGGACGAGAGGCCAGCAGTACTTC
d_gene: TRBD2; j_gene: TRBJ2-3; abundance: .; v_gene: TRBV5-1; CDR3aa: CASNPAGGTDTQYF; CDR3nt: TGCGCCAGCAACCCAGCGGGGGGCACAGATACGCAGTATTTT
d_gene: .; j_gene: TRBJ1-1; abundance: .; v_gene: TRBV7-2; CDR3aa: CASSSTVNTEAFF; CDR3nt: TGTGCCAGCAGCTCCACAGTGAACACTGAAGCTTTCTTT
d_gene: .; j_gene: TRBJ1-5; abundance: .; v_gene: TRBV7-9; CDR3aa: CASSRDGSNQPQHF; CDR3nt: TGTGCCAGCAGCAGGGACGGGAGCAATCAGCCCCAGCATTTT
d_gene: .; j_gene: TRBJ2-7; abundance: .; v_gene: TRBV7-9; CDR3aa: CASSLVGGATYEQYF; CDR3nt: TGTGCCAGCAGCTTAGTAGGGGGGGCCACCTACGAGCAGTACTTC
d_gene: TRBD1; j_gene: TRBJ1-1; abundance: .; v_gene: TRBV6-5; CDR3aa: CASSRQGLNAEAFF; CDR3nt: TGTGCCAGCAGTCGACAGGGACTTAACGCTGAAGCTTTCTTT
d_gene: .; j_gene: TRBJ2-7; abundance: .; v_gene: TRBV12-3/TRBV12-4; CDR3aa: CASRRTPGYEQYF; CDR3nt: TGTGCCAGCAGAAGGACACCAGGCTACGAGCAGTACTTC
d_gene: .; j_gene: TRBJ1-2; abundance: once; v_gene: TRBV5-4; CDR3aa: CASSQGTGLYYGYTF; CDR3nt: TGTGCCAGCAGCCAGGGGACCGGCTTGTACTATGGCTACACCTTC